The 7 T cell receptor beta chains listed next were all sequenced from one sample in a study of blood T cell repertoires in COVID-19. Using immunoSEQ multiplex PCR, the repertoire was profiled, and TCRdb retains in-frame clones only, with some absent. This repertoire shows about 210,000 clones, approximately 81% found once; its top ten account for 8.5% to 10%. Specimen: PBMCs or T cells enriched from blood (not recorded which). These receptor sequences come from a woman in her fifties or sixties with acute COVID-19.

Remarks on this clone: An end of the junction differs from the germline gene, which may be a read error. CDR3 DNA sequence: TGCGCCAGCAGCCAAGCACAGGGTTCCGTATCCCATTTT. It yields the protein CASSQAQGSVSHF. This chain joins TRBV4-3 and TRBJ2-3; D might be TRBD1 (6 bases). The germline CDR1 and CDR2 sequences are LGHNA and YSLEER. CDR3 length: 13 amino acids.

This chain joins TRBV15 and TRBJ2-3; TRBD2 matches 7 bases. The trim removed 5 bases at V and 0 bases at J, leaving 5 bases unmatched. Germline V gene data show CDR1 as LNHNV and CDR2 as YYDKDF (reference sequence). CDR3 length: 15 residues. CDR3 sequence: CATSGGGASTDTQYF. Here the CDR3 DNA reads TGTGCCACCAGCGGGGGGGGTGCTAGCACAGATACGCAGTATTTT.

The CDR3 loop is CASSYSSLAGLGYTF. The CDR3 DNA sequence: TGTGCCAGCAGTTACTCGTCTTTAGCGGGTTTGGGCTACACCTTC. This chain uses TRBV6-5 with TRBJ1-2; no definite D call. The CDR3 runs to 15 residues. Trimming stripped 0 bases from V and 8 bases from J, with 16 bases between. Germline V CDR1 and CDR2: MNHEY, SVGAGI.

This chain connects TRBV4-3 to TRBJ2-1; D is possibly TRBD2 (5 bases). The germline V gene has CDR1 LGHNA and CDR2 YSLEER. V shed 0 bases and J shed 4 bases, with 16 bases lying between them. The CDR3 has 17 amino acids. The CDR3 DNA sequence: TGCGCCAGCAGCCAAGATCTCTACGGGAACCTTTACAATGAGCAGTTCTTC. Translation gives CASSQDLYGNLYNEQFF.

The rearrangement links TRBV19 to TRBJ2-7; 7 bases map to TRBD1. J lost 7 bases, V lost 2 bases, and 11 bases had no gene match. CDR1 and CDR2 from the germline V gene are LNHDA and SQIVND (reference sequence). The CDR3 runs 15 residues. CDR3 bases: TGTGCCAGTAGTATAACCCGACAGGGTTTGGAAGAGCAGTACTTC. Residues: CASSITRQGLEEQYF.

The chain carries TRBV6-5 and TRBJ2-4; 8 nucleotides align to TRBD1. Germline-derived CDR1 and CDR2 are MNHEY and SVGAGI. This CDR3 contains 15 residues. Unmatched junction bases numbered 4, after V lost 6 bases and J lost 0 bases. CDR3 protein: CASRGTGLAKNIQYF. For the CDR3, the DNA is TGTGCCAGCAGGGGGACAGGACTAGCCAAAAACATTCAGTACTTC.

This clone was observed a few times. J is TRBJ2-7 and V is TRBV5-1; tentatively, D is TRBD2 (6 bases). Deletions cut 0 bases from V and 5 bases from J, with 12 bases between. CDR1 and CDR2 (germline): SGHRS, YFSETQ. This CDR3 is built from 14 residues. CDR3 protein: CASSLELAGNEQYF. The CDR3 region has the DNA TGCGCCAGCAGCTTGGAACTAGCCGGAAACGAGCAGTACTTC.